This record concerns one TCR beta chain sequence. It lacks a known antigen. From each donor, a roughly 2.5 ml peripheral blood sample was drawn into PAXgene tubes and stored at -80 degrees C. Total RNA was isolated from whole blood with the PAXgene blood miRNA kit on an automated QIAcube, without T cell sorting. Peripheral blood from monozygotic twin pairs, either concordant or discordant for inflammatory bowel disease, underwent deep TCRalpha and TCRbeta repertoire profiling that used unique molecular barcoding. For every twin pair, smoking habits were documented, and each individual was categorised as a current, former or never smoker. This record belongs to a study of monozygotic twins with inflammatory bowel disease (dated by TCRdb to the late 2010s). General notes on the study: In total, around 28 monozygotic twin pairs made up the full study: 19 Danish pairs, all IBD-discordant, plus nine German pairs, of which four were IBD-concordant and five were IBD-discordant. Disease-associated traits were sought mainly through comparisons between IBD patients and their genetically identical healthy co-twins within discordant pairs. Each individual had, on average, about 151 000 unique TCRalpha sequences and 181 000 unique TCRbeta sequences available for analysis. Paper-wide results and their limitations: Fewer clonotypes were shared with other individuals by IBD patients than by healthy twins, most markedly in patients showing signs of disease activity. No single strong signal or clonotype linked to IBD turned up in the results, so the idea that one exists was not supported. Repertoire similarity did not differ between concordant and discordant twins, which could be due to limited statistical power. The analysis was unable to tell different T cell subtypes apart. IBD patients had lower TCRbeta repertoire diversity, measured by the inverse Simpson index, than their healthy co-twins. Because patients were on differing immunosuppressive treatments, the repertoires may have picked up extra background noise and inter-individual variability.

To prepare the library, 5' RACE was applied. The input for every TCR library was roughly 3.5 ug of total RNA. For each sample, cDNA was synthesized in eight separate reactions using SMARTScribe reverse transcriptase. During cDNA synthesis, template switching was used to introduce unique molecular identifiers that contained a 6-nucleotide sample barcode. TCRalpha and TCRbeta cDNA was amplified by two nested PCRs of roughly 15 and 9 cycles, with bead purification after each PCR. Before amplification, the cDNA was both treated with uracil DNA-glycosylase and purified with the QIAquick PCR purification kit. The second PCR added Illumina TruSeq-compatible adapters along with sample-specific barcodes. Library quality and concentration were checked on TapeStation and Qubit, and libraries were pooled at about 5 ng each. Pooled libraries were sequenced on an Illumina HiSeq2500 single-index Rapid Run with 2 x 100 bp reads and custom sequencing primers. The authors processed their data as follows. MiGEC version 1.2.6 was used for UMI-based consensus assembly to correct PCR and sequencing errors. MiXCR version 2.1.1 was used to carry out V(D)J alignment, clonotype assembly and CDR3 extraction. To normalise gene usage, clonotype sharing and MAIT/NKT TCR abundance, the top 1000, 10 000 and 20 000 clonotypes in each sample were analysed. Diversity was computed as the inverse Simpson index with the vegan R package after downsampling to 27 000 UMIs. Paired Mann-Whitney U tests were applied to discordant twin pairs, with Benjamini-Hochberg correction for multiple testing. TCRdb reanalyzed the reads, keeping one entry per CDR3 protein sequence and omitting DNA. The V and J calls reflect TCRdb's pipeline rather than the authors' work. The sample's records list approximately 100,000 distinct CDR3 sequences. The ten largest clones add up to roughly 12% of the sample.

CDR1 and CDR2 are read off the germline V gene (reference sequence) as DFQATT and SNEGSKA. Reading from cysteine to phenylalanine, the CDR3 counts 15 amino acids. DNA was not recorded. The source is a human donor with ulcerative colitis or Crohn's disease, or a healthy co-twin of an affected twin (not recorded which). This sequence uses TRBV20-1 and TRBJ2-7. Sequencing was performed on blood. For the CDR3, the sequence is CSARDSRGFAYEQYF.